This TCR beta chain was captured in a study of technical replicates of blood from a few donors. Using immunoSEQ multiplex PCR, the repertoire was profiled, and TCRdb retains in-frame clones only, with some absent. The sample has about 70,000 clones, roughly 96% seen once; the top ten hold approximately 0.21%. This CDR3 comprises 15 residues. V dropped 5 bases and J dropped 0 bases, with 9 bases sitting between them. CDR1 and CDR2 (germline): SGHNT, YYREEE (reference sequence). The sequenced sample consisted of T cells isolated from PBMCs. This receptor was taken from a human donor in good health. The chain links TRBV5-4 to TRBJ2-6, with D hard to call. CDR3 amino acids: CASSLPSSGANVLTF. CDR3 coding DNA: TGTGCCAGCAGTCTCCCCAGCTCTGGGGCCAACGTCCTGACTTTC. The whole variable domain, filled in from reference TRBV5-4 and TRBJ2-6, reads ETGVTQSPTHLIKTRGQQVTLRCSSQSGHNTVSWYQQALGQGPQFIFQYYREEENGRGNFPPRFSGLQFPNYSSELNVNALELDDSALYLCASSLPSSGANVLTFGAGSRLTVL.